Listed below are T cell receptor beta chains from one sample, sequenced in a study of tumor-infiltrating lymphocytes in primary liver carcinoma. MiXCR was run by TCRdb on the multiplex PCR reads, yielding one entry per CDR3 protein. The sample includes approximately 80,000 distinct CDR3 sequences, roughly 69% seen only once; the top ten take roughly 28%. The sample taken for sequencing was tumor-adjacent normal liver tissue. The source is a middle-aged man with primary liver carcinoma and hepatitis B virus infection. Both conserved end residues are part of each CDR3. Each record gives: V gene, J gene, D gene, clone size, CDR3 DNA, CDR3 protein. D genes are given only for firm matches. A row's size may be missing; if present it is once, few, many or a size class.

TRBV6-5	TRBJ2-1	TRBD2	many	TGTGCCAGGGCTCCGGGACTAGGAAAGGAGCAGTTCTTC	CARAPGLGKEQFF
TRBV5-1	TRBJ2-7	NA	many	TGCGCCAGCAGCCTAAACTACGAGCAGTACTTC	CASSLNYEQYF
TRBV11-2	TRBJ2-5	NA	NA	TGTGCCACAAGTCCTAGAGGCGACACACAAGAGACCCAGTACTTC	CATSPRGDTQETQYF
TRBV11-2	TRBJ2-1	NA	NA	TGTGCCAGCAGTTCTGACGCTAGCTATGAGCAGTTTTTC	CASSSDASYEQFF
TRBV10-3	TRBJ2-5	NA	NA	TGTTCCATCAGTGATTACGGGGAGACCCAGTACTTC	CSISDYGETQYF
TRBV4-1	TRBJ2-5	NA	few	TGCGCCAGCAGCCAAGTATGGACAGCCCAAGAGACCCAGTACTTC	CASSQVWTAQETQYF
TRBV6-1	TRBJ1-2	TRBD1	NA	TGTGCCAGCAGTGAAGCGGGGAGGGGGCGTAACTATGGCTACACCTTC	CASSEAGRGRNYGYTF
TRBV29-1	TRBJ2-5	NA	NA	TGCGGCTCATCAGGCGGTCCGGGAGAGACCCAGTACTTC	CGSSGGPGETQYF
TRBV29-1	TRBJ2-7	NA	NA	TGCAGCGTTGGGCACAGGAATTACGAGCAATACTTC	CSVGHRNYEQYF
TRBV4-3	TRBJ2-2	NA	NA	TGCACCAGCAGAGACGATATCGGGGAGCTGTTTTTT	CTSRDDIGELFF
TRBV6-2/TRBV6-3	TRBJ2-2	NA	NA	TGTGCCAGCAGTTACTTCTTAAGCGAGCTGTTTTTT	CASSYFLSELFF
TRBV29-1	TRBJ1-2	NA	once	TGCAGGGTTGTGGAAGGCATCGACTATGGCTACACCTTC	CRVVEGIDYGYTF
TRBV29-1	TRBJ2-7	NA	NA	TGCAGCGCCTTGGCTAGCAGATCCTACGGGCAGCACTTC	CSALASRSYGQHF
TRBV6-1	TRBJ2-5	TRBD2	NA	TGTGCCAGCGCCATAGCGGGAGACTCACGGAGCCAGTACTTC	CASAIAGDSRSQYF
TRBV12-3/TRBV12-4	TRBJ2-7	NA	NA	TGTGCCAGCAGTTTGGGGAGCAGGTTTTACGAGCAGTACTTC	CASSLGSRFYEQYF
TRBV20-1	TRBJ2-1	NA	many	TGCAGTGTACGTCAGTTTGTAAGCTACAATGAGCAGTTCTTC	CSVRQFVSYNEQFF
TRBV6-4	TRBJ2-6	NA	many	TGTGCCAGCAGTCAGGAAATTACGGCCAACGTCCTGACTTTC	CASSQEITANVLTF
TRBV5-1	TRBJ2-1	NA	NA	TGCGCCAGCACCCACGGGCTAGTGGGCATCTACGATGAGCAGTTCTTC	CASTHGLVGIYDEQFF
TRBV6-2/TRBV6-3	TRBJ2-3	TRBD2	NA	TGTACCAGCAGTCCCGGGACTAGCAGTACAGATACGCAGTATTTT	CTSSPGTSSTDTQYF
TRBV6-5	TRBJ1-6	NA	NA	TGTGCCACCAGTTACTCGCTTTCCCCGGGCAATAATTCACCCCTCCACTTT	CATSYSLSPGNNSPLHF
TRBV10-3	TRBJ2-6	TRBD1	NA	TGTGCCATCAAGGCGGACAGGGGAAGGTCGTTTGGGGCCAATGTCCTGACTTTC	CAIKADRGRSFGANVLTF
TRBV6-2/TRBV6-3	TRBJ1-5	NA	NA	TGTGCCGGCAGTTGGTCCACGGATAGCAACCAGCCCCAGCATTTT	CAGSWSTDSNQPQHF
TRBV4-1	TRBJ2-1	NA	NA	TGCGCCAGCAGCCAAACGTTTGGTAAGAAGTTCTTC	CASSQTFGKKFF
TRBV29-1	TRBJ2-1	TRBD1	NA	TGCAGCGTTGGAGACCCGGGACAGGAGTTAAATGGGCAGTTCTTC	CSVGDPGQELNGQFF
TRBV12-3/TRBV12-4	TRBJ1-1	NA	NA	TGTGCCAGCAGTCCCCAACAGGGTAGCACTGAAGCTTTCTTT	CASSPQQGSTEAFF
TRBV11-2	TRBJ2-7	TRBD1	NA	TGTGCCAGCAGCTTCGACAGGGTATACGAGCATTATTTC	CASSFDRVYEHYF
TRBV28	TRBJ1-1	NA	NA	TGTGCCAGGAGTTTAAGACAGATTATGAACACTGAAGCTTTCTTT	CARSLRQIMNTEAFF